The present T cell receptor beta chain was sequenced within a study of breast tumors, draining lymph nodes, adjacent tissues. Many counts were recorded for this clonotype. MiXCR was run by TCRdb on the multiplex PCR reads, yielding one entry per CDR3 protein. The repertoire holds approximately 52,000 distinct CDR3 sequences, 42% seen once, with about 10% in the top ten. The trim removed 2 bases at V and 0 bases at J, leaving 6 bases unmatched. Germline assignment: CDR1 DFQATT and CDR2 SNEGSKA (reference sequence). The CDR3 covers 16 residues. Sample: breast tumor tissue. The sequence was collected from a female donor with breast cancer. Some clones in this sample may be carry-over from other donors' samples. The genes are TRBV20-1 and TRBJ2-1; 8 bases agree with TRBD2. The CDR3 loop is CSARSLADLSYNEQFF. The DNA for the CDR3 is TGCAGTGCTAGATCACTAGCGGATCTCTCCTACAATGAGCAGTTCTTC.